The subject of this entry is one TCR beta chain. Its matching antigen is unknown. These data come from a study of identical twins. Study-level points and caveats: The study found excess low generation probability among twin-shared out-of-frame alpha sequences. The more abundant beta clonotypes in cord blood had fewer insertions, and memory repertoires did not show this. The study reached conclusions through statistical analysis that was cross-sectional, not following the same donors.

V was trimmed by 2 bases and J by 4 bases, leaving 11 bases between them. CDR1 and CDR2 (germline): MDHEN, SYDVKM. This CDR3 is 14 amino acids long. A template switching step contributed a universal primer site, while unique molecular identifiers were present in the cDNA. One entry per CDR3 protein, called by TCRdb with MiXCR from the 5' RACE reads. The sample carries 1.5 million to 2 million distinct CDR3 sequences, more than 30% recorded once. The specimen was cord blood. The V gene is TRBV28, the J gene TRBJ1-2; possible D gene TRBD1, 5 bases. The source of this sequence is a newborn girl in good health. The CDR3 region is CASSLTGTPYGYTF. The CDR3, as DNA: TGTGCCAGCAGTTTAACCGGGACGCCCTATGGCTACACCTTC.